This T cell receptor beta chain was obtained from a study of T-cell reconstitution after alpha-beta-depleted transplantation in children. Whole-study findings and limits: Among T cells one year after transplant, newly produced cells accounted for most counts and diversity.

This clonotype occurred a few times. Its antigen is currently unknown. Using unique molecular identifiers, the investigators prepared the TCRbeta library. Via MiXCR, TCRdb re-called the PCR reads, giving one row per CDR3 protein. This table has about 260,000 distinct CDR3 sequences, approximately 10% appearing once. The germline CDR1 and CDR2 sequences are LGHDT and YNNKEL (reference sequence). The CDR3 covers 19 residues. V shed 0 bases, J shed 2 bases, and the junction held 9 bases outside the gene matches. This specimen consisted of peripheral blood, obtained 180 days after TCRalphabeta/CD19-depleted stem cell transplant. The V and J genes are TRBV3-1 and TRBJ2-2; 10 bases align to TRBD2. This receptor was identified in a male patient between 2 and 15 years old who had a stem cell transplant for chronic granulomatous disease, so the T cells may come from the graft donor. In DNA, the CDR3 is TGTGCCAGCAGCCAAGATCGATTTGGACTAGCGGATAACACCGGGGAGCTGTTTTTT. Translating it yields CASSQDRFGLADNTGELFF.